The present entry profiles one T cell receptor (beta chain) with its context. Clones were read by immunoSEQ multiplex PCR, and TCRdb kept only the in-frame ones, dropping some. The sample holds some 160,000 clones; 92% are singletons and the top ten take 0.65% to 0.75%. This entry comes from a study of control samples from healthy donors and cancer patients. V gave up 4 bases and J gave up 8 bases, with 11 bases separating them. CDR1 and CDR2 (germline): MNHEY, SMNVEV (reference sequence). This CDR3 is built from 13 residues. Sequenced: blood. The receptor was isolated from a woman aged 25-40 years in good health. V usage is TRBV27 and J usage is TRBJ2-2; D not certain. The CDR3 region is CASSWPTSGELFF. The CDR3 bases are TGTGCCAGCAGTTGGCCTACCTCAGGGGAGCTGTTTTTT.